Below, 32 T cell receptor beta chains from the same sample are listed, as sequenced in a study of T cells in Graves' hyperthyroidism and ophthalmopathy (dated by TCRdb to about 2019). The library relied on multiplex PCR. The sequencer listed for this sample is Illumina HiSeq 2000. TCR beta CDR3 regions were amplified from RNA transcripts. The TCR CDR3 was subjected to a first round of RT-PCR using the HTBI primer set and the Qiagen OneStep RT-PCR kit. TCRdb's own reprocessing of the public reads used fastp at Q25 and MiXCR and kept productive beta chains. A single entry per CDR3 protein holds the most common genes and DNA from its merged rows. Recorded for this sample are 600,000 to 650,000 distinct CDR3 sequences; around 20% of them occurred a single time. The ten largest clones represent under 35% of the sample. The sequenced sample consisted of blood. Source of these receptors: a man under 40 with Graves' ophthalmopathy.

The gene calls are TRBV5-1 and TRBJ2-1; D is perhaps TRBD1 (6 bases). Germline CDR1 reads SGHRS; CDR2 reads YFSETQ. This CDR3 region has 15 residues. Deletions cut 0 bases from V and 8 bases from J, with 15 bases between. CDR3 residues: CASSLAGSGGHEQFF. The CDR3 region has the DNA TGCGCCAGCAGCTTGGCAGGTTCTGGGGGCCATGAGCAGTTCTTC.

This clonotype was observed a few times. The genes are TRBV4-2 and TRBJ2-1; TRBD2 matches at 8 bases. J was trimmed by 7 bases and V by 0 bases; bases with no gene match: 5. The length of the CDR3 is 15 residues. Germline V lookup: CDR1 LGHNA, CDR2 YNFKEQ. The CDR3 region is CASSQDPGGGNEQFF. As DNA, the CDR3 is TGTGCCAGCAGCCAAGACCCGGGAGGGGGTAATGAGCAGTTCTTC.

This clonotype was recorded a few times. The CDR3, as DNA: TGTGCCAGCAGCTTCCCGCCGTTTACTGAAGCTTTCTTT. It specifies CASSFPPFTEAFF. The gene calls are TRBV7-2 and TRBJ1-1; D is unresolved. The CDR3 is 13 amino acids. Looked up from germline, CDR1 is SGHTA and CDR2 is FQGNSA. The V end was cut by 3 bases, the J end by 5 bases, with 10 bases between.

This clonotype was seen ten or more times. V gene TRBV28 combines with J gene TRBJ1-1, with D hard to call. V gave up 4 bases and J gave up 5 bases, with 5 bases separating them. This CDR3 is 11 amino acids long. The V gene's germline CDR1 is MDHEN and CDR2 SYDVKM. DNA for the CDR3: TGTGCCAGCAGTTCCAGAACTGAAGCTTTCTTT. It yields the protein CASSSRTEAFF. Combining the CDR3 with reference TRBV28 and TRBJ1-1 gives the whole variable domain DVKVTQSSRYLVKRTGEKVFLECVQDMDHENMFWYRQDPGLGLRLIYFSYDVKMKEKGDIPEGYSVSREKKERFSLILESASTNQTSMYLCASSSRTEAFFGQGTRLTVV.

This clonotype has a count of ten or more. V gene TRBV11-2 combines with J gene TRBJ2-2, with TRBD2 matching over 7 bases. After removal of 0 bases from V and 6 bases from J, the junction contained 10 bases not matched to a gene. Germline V gene lookup returns CDR1 SGHAT and CDR2 FQNNGV. This CDR3 has 17 residues. The CDR3 loop is CASSLEGLAELAGELFF. CDR3 nucleotides: TGTGCCAGCAGCTTAGAAGGCCTAGCGGAGCTGGCCGGGGAGCTGTTTTTT.

This clonotype was observed many times. This chain links TRBV7-9 with TRBJ1-5; D uncertain. Germline V gene sequence: CDR1 SEHNR, CDR2 FQNEAQ (reference sequence). Trimming pared 3 bases from V and 3 bases from J, leaving 6 bases between. The CDR3 totals 13 residues. Here the CDR3 reads CASSLQNNQPQHF. CDR3 in DNA: TGTGCCAGCAGCTTGCAGAACAATCAGCCCCAGCATTTT.

In the case of this clonotype: One junction end disagrees with the germline gene, perhaps due to a read error. The V and J genes are TRBV27 and TRBJ1-1; D is unresolved. This CDR3 is built from 14 residues. Germline values: CDR1 MNHEY, CDR2 SMNVEV (reference sequence). CDR3 in DNA: TGTGCCAGCAGTTACGCATCCCTAAACACTAAAGCTTTCTTT. This encodes CASSYASLNTKAFF.

V is TRBV30 and J is TRBJ1-1; D is undetermined. The length of the CDR3 is 14 residues. V shed 2 bases and J shed 3 bases, with 13 bases lying between them. Looked up from germline, CDR1 is GTSNPN and CDR2 is SVGIG (reference sequence). CDR3 in amino acids: CAWSQDLWDTEAFF. In DNA, the CDR3 is TGTGCCTGGAGTCAGGATTTATGGGACACTGAAGCTTTCTTT.

This clonotype was observed at least ten times. The chain links TRBV28 to TRBJ2-7; TRBD2 agrees at 9 bases. Germline lookup yields CDR1 MDHEN and CDR2 SYDVKM. The junction had 6 bases not matched to a gene; V was cut back by 6 bases and J by 6 bases. The CDR3 is 13 amino acids. CDR3 DNA: TGTGCCAGCAGCCTTAGCGGGAGCTTCGAGCAGTACTTC. It codes for CASSLSGSFEQYF.

The chain combines TRBV10-3 with TRBJ2-3; D uncertain. CDR3 length: 15 amino acids. V lost 10 bases and J 1 base, leaving 18 bases between the germline ends. Germline CDR1 ENHRY, CDR2 SYGVKD. This chain's CDR3 is CATRYSEKGTDTQYF. In DNA, the CDR3 is TGTGCCACCCGATACTCTGAGAAGGGCACAGATACGCAGTATTTT.

This clonotype was counted a single time. The chain links TRBV7-3 to TRBJ2-3, with a tentative D call TRBD2 (6 bases). The CDR3 covers 15 residues. Trimming shortened V by 5 bases and J by 4 bases, and 16 bases separated the two germline ends. In germline, CDR1 is SGHTA, CDR2 FQGTGA. CDR3 sequence reads: CASSPTDGSPDTQYF. Written as DNA, the CDR3 is TGTGCCAGCAGCCCCACCGACGGGAGCCCAGATACGCAGTATTTT.

The chain employs TRBV7-9 and TRBJ1-3; 10 nucleotides line up with TRBD1. After removal of 5 bases from V and 3 bases from J, the junction contained 4 bases not matched to a gene. The CDR3 length is 15 residues. CDR1 is SEHNR and CDR2 is FQNEAQ in the germline V gene (reference sequence). CDR3 residues: CASSPWTGGGNTIYF. The DNA of the CDR3 is TGTGCCAGCAGCCCGTGGACAGGGGGTGGAAACACCATATATTTT. The full variable domain, with the rest looked up from reference TRBV7-9 and TRBJ1-3, is DTGVSQNPRHKITKRGQNVTFRCDPISEHNRLYWYRQTLGQGPEFLTYFQNEAQLEKSRLLSDRFSAERPKGSFSTLEIQRTEQGDSAMYLCASSPWTGGGNTIYFGEGSWLTVV.

This clonotype came up a few times. The chain recombines TRBV27 with TRBJ1-5; 7 positions agree with TRBD1. Germline CDR1 MNHEY, CDR2 SMNVEV (reference sequence). The V gene end was trimmed by 8 bases and the J gene end by 9 bases; junction bases not matched to a gene: 16. This CDR3 is 15 amino acids long. The CDR3 here is CASRLGGTANVPQHF. The CDR3 nucleotides are TGTGCCAGCCGCCTTGGGGGGACAGCGAATGTGCCCCAGCATTTT.

The sample holds many counts of this clonotype. V usage is TRBV30 and J usage is TRBJ1-2; 10 bases align to TRBD1. The germline CDR1 and CDR2 sequences are GTSNPN and SVGIG (reference sequence). V lost 4 bases and J lost 2; bases outside the gene matches: 7. The CDR3 runs 15 residues. The CDR3: CAWTSTGGANYGYTF. CDR3 DNA: TGTGCCTGGACTTCGACAGGGGGCGCCAACTATGGCTACACCTTC.

The chain couples TRBV12-3 or TRBV12-4 to TRBJ2-5; TRBD2 might be the D (5 bases). The CDR3 length is 13 residues. The V and J ends lost 3 bases and 3 bases respectively, with 8 bases between them. CDR3 DNA: TGTGCCAGCAGTTTGATGGGAGAAGAGACCCAGTACTTC. This encodes CASSLMGEETQYF.

The chain couples TRBV12-3 or TRBV12-4 to TRBJ2-7; no clear D. This CDR3 has 11 amino acids. Trimming pared 6 bases from V and 5 bases from J, leaving 8 bases between. The chain's CDR3 is CASRGFHEQYF. The CDR3 DNA reads TGTGCCAGCAGGGGATTCCACGAGCAGTACTTC.

The chain combines TRBV6-2 or TRBV6-3 with TRBJ2-1, with D perhaps TRBD2 (6 bases). V dropped 6 bases and J dropped 0 bases, with 12 bases sitting between them. Per the germline V gene, CDR1 is MNHEY and CDR2 is SVGEGT. The CDR3 consists of 15 residues. CDR3 sequence: CASSQLAGSYNEQFF. CDR3 nucleotide sequence: TGTGCCAGCAGCCAACTAGCAGGCTCCTACAATGAGCAGTTCTTC.

V is TRBV6-1 and J is TRBJ2-5; TRBD2 matches at 8 bases. After removal of 4 bases from V and 3 bases from J, the junction contained 7 bases not matched to a gene. Germline CDR1 reads MNHNS; CDR2 reads SASEGT. The CDR3 runs 15 residues. Here the CDR3 reads CASSGGGSGEETQYF. The CDR3 coding sequence is TGTGCCAGCAGTGGCGGTGGTAGCGGGGAAGAGACCCAGTACTTC.

The table lists this clonotype with many counts. The genes are TRBV12-3 or TRBV12-4 and TRBJ2-3; D possibly matches TRBD1 or TRBD2 (5 bases each). This CDR3 is built from 15 residues. Trimming took off 2 bases at V and 1 base at J, with 10 bases between the two ends. The chain's CDR3 is CASSLQGAGTDTQYF. CDR3 DNA sequence: TGTGCCAGCAGTTTACAGGGAGCGGGCACAGATACGCAGTATTTT.

The rearrangement joins TRBV5-5 to TRBJ1-5; D is unclear. V gave up 0 bases and J gave up 1 base, with 14 bases separating them. CDR3 length equals 17 residues. Germline V lookup: CDR1 SGHKS, CDR2 YYEKEE (reference sequence). The CDR3 nucleotides are TGTGCCAGCAGCTTGGGTACGGGAACGGGAAGCAATCAGCCCCAGCATTTT. It encodes CASSLGTGTGSNQPQHF. The full variable domain, its missing parts supplied by reference TRBV5-5 and TRBJ1-5, is DAGVTQSPTHLIKTRGQQVTLRCSPISGHKSVSWYQQVLGQGPQFIFQYYEKEERGRGNFPDRFSARQFPNYSSELNVNALLLGDSALYLCASSLGTGTGSNQPQHFGDGTRLSIL.

This clonotype was detected ten times or more. This chain uses TRBV7-9 with TRBJ2-7; tentatively, D is TRBD2 (5 bases). Per germline, CDR1 SEHNR and CDR2 FQNEAQ (reference sequence). CDR3 length equals 13 residues. The V gene lost 5 bases and the J gene lost 6 bases, with 14 bases spanning the gap. CDR3 bases: TGTGCCAGCAGCCCTATAGGGCGGGTCGAGCAGTACTTC. Its protein product is CASSPIGRVEQYF. Full variable domain (rest looked up from reference TRBV7-9 and TRBJ2-7): DTGVSQNPRHKITKRGQNVTFRCDPISEHNRLYWYRQTLGQGPEFLTYFQNEAQLEKSRLLSDRFSAERPKGSFSTLEIQRTEQGDSAMYLCASSPIGRVEQYFGPGTRLTVT.

This clonotype was seen repeatedly, ten times or more. The chain has TRBV28 and TRBJ2-1; D is tentatively TRBD1 or TRBD2 (5 bases each). V lost 2 bases and J lost 0, with 11 bases in between. The CDR3 has 16 residues. In germline, CDR1 is MDHEN, CDR2 SYDVKM. As DNA, the CDR3 is TGTGCCAGCAGTTTACATGGGGCGGGCTCCTACAATGAGCAGTTCTTC. This codes for CASSLHGAGSYNEQFF.

This clonotype has only a few counts. This chain joins TRBV5-1 and TRBJ2-7, with D uncertain. This CDR3 is 13 amino acids long. CDR1 SGHRS and CDR2 YFSETQ come from the germline V gene. The V gene lost 0 bases and the J gene lost 2 bases, with 6 bases spanning the gap. CDR3 nucleotide sequence: TGCGCCAGCAGCTTGGAACGGGCCTACGAGCAGTACTTC. Translation gives CASSLERAYEQYF.

This clonotype came up a few times. J is TRBJ2-7 and V is TRBV27; perhaps TRBD1 as D (6 bases). Germline V CDR1 and CDR2: MNHEY, SMNVEV (reference sequence). Trimming left V 10 bases short and J 5 bases short, with 21 bases between. This CDR3 region has 14 residues. DNA for the CDR3: TGTGCCACTAGGGTGGGGGCCAGCGCCAACGAGCAGTACTTC. Its translation: CATRVGASANEQYF.

Worth noting for this clonotype: Relative to the germline gene, one junction end is altered; a read error may explain this. This chain connects TRBV2 to TRBJ2-5; 10 bases map to TRBD2. This CDR3 region has 13 residues. CDR1 is SNHLY, CDR2 FYNNEI, per germline. The CDR3 DNA follows: TGTGCCAGCAGTGGAGAGGTAGCGGGAGGACCACACTTC. Amino acid sequence: CASSGEVAGGPHF.

V usage is TRBV10-3 and J usage is TRBJ2-1; TRBD2 is a possible D gene (5 bases). Germline CDR1 reads ENHRY; CDR2 reads SYGVKD. This CDR3 region has 11 residues. V was pared by 10 bases and J by 7 bases, with 11 bases between. As DNA, the CDR3 is TGTGCCACCGGAAGAGGGAATGAGCAGTTCTTC. Translation gives CATGRGNEQFF.

V usage is TRBV5-4 and J usage is TRBJ1-1; a weak D match, TRBD1 (6 bases). Germline-derived CDR1 and CDR2 are SGHNT and YYREEE (reference sequence). Trimming cost V 3 bases and J 0 bases, with 12 bases left between them. The CDR3 runs to 15 residues. The CDR3 is CASSSRTGLNTEAFF. Written as DNA, the CDR3 is TGTGCCAGCAGCTCACGAACAGGGCTGAACACTGAAGCTTTCTTT.

This clonotype appeared a few times. This sequence joins TRBV9 and TRBJ2-5, with 7 bases fitting TRBD2. J was trimmed by 5 bases and V by 0 bases; bases with no gene match: 10. Germline assignment: CDR1 SGDLS and CDR2 YYNGEE. This CDR3 is built from 16 residues. The DNA for the CDR3 is TGTGCCAGCAGCGTAGGATGGGGGGGTGGAGGGGAGACCCAGTACTTC. This sequence encodes CASSVGWGGGGETQYF.

V is TRBV14 and J is TRBJ1-2; TRBD1 agrees at 9 bases. CDR1 and CDR2 (germline): SGHDN, FVKESK. V trimming: 5 bases; J trimming: 2 bases; junction bases outside the gene matches: 3. The CDR3 consists of 14 residues. The CDR3 DNA sequence: TGTGCCAGCAGCGGACAGGGGATAAACTATGGCTACACCTTC. This translates into CASSGQGINYGYTF.

The chain is built from TRBV15 and TRBJ2-7; 8 bases map to TRBD2. Losses at the gene ends were 0 bases for V and 11 bases for J; bases not matched to a gene: 9. The CDR3 runs to 14 residues. Per germline, CDR1 LNHNV and CDR2 YYDKDF (reference sequence). The CDR3 spells CATSRDGRQAGEYF. In DNA, the CDR3 is TGTGCCACCAGCAGAGATGGGCGGCAAGCGGGAGAGTACTTC. Supplemented by reference TRBV15 and TRBJ2-7, the full variable domain reads DAMVIQNPRYQVTQFGKPVTLSCSQTLNHNVMYWYQQKSSQAPKLLFHYYDKDFNNEADTPDNFQSRRPNTSFCFLDIRSPGLGDTAMYLCATSRDGRQAGEYFGPGTRLTVT.

V is TRBV4-1 and J is TRBJ1-6; D may be TRBD1 (6 bases). Per germline, CDR1 MGHRA and CDR2 YSYEKL. V was cut by 0 bases and J by 6 bases, with 15 bases left in between. The CDR3 covers 17 residues. CDR3 DNA sequence: TGCGCCAGCAGCCAAGACAGGGGAGGAGCCGGTAATTCACCCCTCCACTTT. This sequence encodes CASSQDRGGAGNSPLHF.

The chain joins TRBV4-3 to TRBJ2-1, with 9 bases matching TRBD2. After removal of 3 bases from V and 8 bases from J, the junction contained 17 bases not matched to a gene. CDR3 length: 18 residues. Germline lookup yields CDR1 LGHNA and CDR2 YSLEER. The CDR3, as DNA: TGCGCCAGCAGCCAGGGCCCAAGGGCGGGAGGGCCTATGGATGAGCAGTTCTTC. Its protein product is CASSQGPRAGGPMDEQFF.